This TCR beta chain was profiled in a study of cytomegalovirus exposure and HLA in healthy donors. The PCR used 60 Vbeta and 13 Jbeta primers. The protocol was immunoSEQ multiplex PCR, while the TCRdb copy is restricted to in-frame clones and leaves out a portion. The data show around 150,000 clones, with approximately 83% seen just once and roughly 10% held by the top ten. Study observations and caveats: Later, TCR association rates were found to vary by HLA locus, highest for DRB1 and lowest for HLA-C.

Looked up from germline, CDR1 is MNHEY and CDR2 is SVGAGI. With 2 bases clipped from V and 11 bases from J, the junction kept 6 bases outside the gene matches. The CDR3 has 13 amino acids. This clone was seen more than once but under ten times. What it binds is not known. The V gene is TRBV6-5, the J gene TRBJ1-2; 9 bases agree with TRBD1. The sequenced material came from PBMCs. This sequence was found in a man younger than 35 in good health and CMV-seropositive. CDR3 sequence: CASSYAGDRVYTF. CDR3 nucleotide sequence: TGTGCCAGCAGTTACGCAGGGGACAGGGTATACACCTTC.